Only a few counts were recorded for the clone carrying this T cell receptor (beta chain). Its antigen is still unknown. The Oncomine TCR Beta short-read assay generated sequence data from the DNA of cultured CD4+ T cells. One entry per CDR3 protein results from TCRdb running MiXCR on the PCR reads. The sample holds 15,000 to 20,000 distinct CDR3 sequences, around 37% seen once. The germline gives CDR1 MNHEY, CDR2 SMNVEV (reference sequence). V lost 3 bases to trimming and J lost 8 bases; unmatched junction nucleotides: 3. The CDR3 runs 13 residues. This entry comes from a study of vaccination and CD4 T cells after COVID-19. Study-level background: The cells in question were stimulated using overlapping spike peptides derived from SARS-CoV-2, HCoV-NL63, HCoV-OC43 and HCoV-229E.

Treatment described: roughly ten-day PBMC culture with coronavirus spike peptide pools or control peptides (ViraFEST assay). Under the ViraFEST approach, antigen-specific T cells were expanded with peptide pools and TCRs subsequently sequenced. Once cultured 9 to 11 days, CD4+ T cells underwent isolation by negative selection. The chain combines TRBV27 with TRBJ1-2; TRBD1 matches 10 bases. Sequences were obtained from cultured CD4+ T cells from blood. This clonotype was obtained from a human donor with COVID-19. CDR3 protein: CASSFRDRGGYTF. DNA for the CDR3: TGTGCCAGCAGTTTCCGGGACAGGGGCGGCTACACCTTC.